Described below is a single T cell receptor (beta chain) sequence and its context. Its antigen is not identified. CDR1 is LNHNV, CDR2 YYDKDF, per germline (reference sequence). Trimming took 1 base from V and 4 from J; bases not matched to a gene: 2. The length of the CDR3 is 14 residues. This entry belongs to a study of CD8+ T cells in alopecia areata. Background on the study: Those treated were given oral tofacitinib at 5 to 10 mg twice daily. The study gave tofacitinib for 6 to 18 months, then 6 months off drug.

The treatment: oral pan-JAK inhibitor, 5-10 mg twice daily. Alopecia areata patients provided lesional scalp punch biopsies and peripheral blood. General study results and limits: Tissue-resident alphabeta T cells belonging to normal skin likewise get sequenced within scalp specimens.

In each case, RNA was isolated and then reverse transcribed into cDNA as the sequencing template. Sequencing was performed with immunoSEQ multiplex PCR; in TCRdb, only in-frame clones are kept and a portion is missing. The sample yields some 190,000 clones, about 65% seen once. The TCR comes from a human donor with alopecia areata. This rearrangement joins TRBV15 to TRBJ2-3, with TRBD1 matching over 7 bases. Material: CD4+ T cells sorted from blood, obtained around week 50, from a patient treated with tofacitinib. The CDR3 DNA sequence: TGTGCCACCAGCAGAGTGCAGGGGGCAGATACGCAGTATTTT. Translating it yields CATSRVQGADTQYF.